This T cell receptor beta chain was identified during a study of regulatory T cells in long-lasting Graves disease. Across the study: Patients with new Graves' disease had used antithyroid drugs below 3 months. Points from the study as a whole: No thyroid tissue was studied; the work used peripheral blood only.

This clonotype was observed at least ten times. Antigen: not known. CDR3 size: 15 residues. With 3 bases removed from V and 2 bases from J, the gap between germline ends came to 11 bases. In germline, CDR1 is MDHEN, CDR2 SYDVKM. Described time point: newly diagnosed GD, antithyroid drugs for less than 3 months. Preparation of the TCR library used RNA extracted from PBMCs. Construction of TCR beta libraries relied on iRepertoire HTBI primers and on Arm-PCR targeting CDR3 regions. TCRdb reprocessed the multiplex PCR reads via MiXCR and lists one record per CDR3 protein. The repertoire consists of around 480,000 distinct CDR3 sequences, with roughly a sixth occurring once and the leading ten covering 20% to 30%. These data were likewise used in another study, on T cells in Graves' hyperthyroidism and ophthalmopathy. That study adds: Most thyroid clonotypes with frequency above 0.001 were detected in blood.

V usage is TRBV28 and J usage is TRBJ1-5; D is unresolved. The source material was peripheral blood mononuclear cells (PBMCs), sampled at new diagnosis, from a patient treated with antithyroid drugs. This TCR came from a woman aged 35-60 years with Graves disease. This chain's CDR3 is CASSFEGLGNQPQHF. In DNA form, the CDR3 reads TGTGCCAGCAGTTTCGAAGGGTTGGGCAATCAGCCCCAGCATTTT.